One sample yielded the 8 T cell receptor beta chains listed below, sequenced in a study of control samples from healthy donors and cancer patients. TCRdb keeps only in-frame clones here, not all; method: immunoSEQ multiplex PCR. The sample has 150,000 or so clones; 94% are singletons. The specimen sequenced was blood. Receptors were obtained from a middle-aged man in good health.

The chain is built from TRBV2 and TRBJ2-7; D gene unclear. Germline V gene data show CDR1 as SNHLY and CDR2 as FYNNEI. The CDR3 sequence is 13 residues long. Trimming stripped 1 base from V and 3 bases from J, with 7 bases between. Here the CDR3 reads CASSEGAIYEQYF. Written as DNA, the CDR3 is TGTGCCAGCAGTGAAGGGGCTATCTACGAGCAGTACTTC.

The gene calls are TRBV10-3 and TRBJ2-1; 8 nucleotides match TRBD2. In germline, CDR1 is ENHRY, CDR2 SYGVKD. V lost 3 bases and J lost 0; bases outside the gene matches: 4. This CDR3 spans 16 amino acids. The CDR3 region has the DNA TGTGCCATCAGTGAACTAGCGGCGAGCTCCTACAATGAGCAGTTCTTC. Translation: CAISELAASSYNEQFF.

In DNA form, the CDR3 reads TGTGCCAGCAGCGTAGGGGGACAAAATCAGCCCCAGCATTTT. Its translation is CASSVGGQNQPQHF. The chain combines TRBV7-8 with TRBJ1-5, with TRBD1 as a possible D gene (6 bases). CDR3 length: 14 amino acids. The germline V and J ends were trimmed by 5 bases and 4 bases, with 12 bases remaining between them. Germline values: CDR1 SGHVS, CDR2 FQNEAQ. Looking up the rest from reference TRBV7-8 and TRBJ1-5 gives the full variable domain: GAGVSQSPRYKVAKRGQDVALRCDPISGHVSLFWYQQALGQGPEFLTYFQNEAQLDKSGLPSDRFFAERPEGSVSTLKIQRTQQEDSAVYLCASSVGGQNQPQHFGDGTRLSIL.

V gene TRBV6-2 or TRBV6-3 combines with J gene TRBJ1-5, with 8 bases fitting TRBD1. V was clipped by 2 bases and J by 5 bases; unmatched bases: 11. From germline, CDR1 is MNHEY and CDR2 SVGEGT. The CDR3 is 17 residues long. CDR3 loop: CASSYGVVRGRDQPQHF. The CDR3 bases are TGTGCCAGCAGTTACGGCGTTGTCAGGGGGCGAGATCAGCCCCAGCATTTT.

The genes are TRBV7-2 and TRBJ1-3; perhaps TRBD1 as D (5 bases). The CDR3 loop spans 17 amino acids. V lost 0 bases to trimming and J lost 3 bases, with 15 bases between them. The germline CDR1 and CDR2 sequences are SGHTA and FQGNSA. As DNA, the CDR3 is TGTGCCAGCAGCTTAGCTAGGTCCAGGGTTGGTGGAAACACCATATATTTT. Protein: CASSLARSRVGGNTIYF.

This chain uses TRBV3-1 (or the pseudogene TRBV3-2) with TRBJ2-6; the D is unclear. The CDR3 length is 19 residues. Looked up from germline, CDR1 is LGHDT and CDR2 is YNNKEL (reference sequence). Trimming took 4 bases from V and 4 from J, leaving 23 bases between them. CDR3 nucleotide sequence: TGTGCCAGCAGCCGCAGAATCGGAGCCCCTCGTCCCGGGGCCAACGTCCTGACTTTC. Protein product: CASSRRIGAPRPGANVLTF.

V gene TRBV9 combines with J gene TRBJ2-7; 10 nucleotides line up with TRBD2. CDR1 is SGDLS, CDR2 YYNGEE, per germline. The CDR3 has 16 amino acids. With V trimmed by 3 bases and J by 3 bases, 9 bases remained unmatched. This CDR3 is CASSDRRAGGLYEQYF. The CDR3 bases are TGTGCCAGCAGCGACCGACGAGCGGGGGGGCTCTACGAGCAGTACTTC.

On this clone itself: The same CDR3 can be traced to other DNA sequences in this sample. The CDR3 bases are TGTGCCACCAGTGATACAGGCGGTAGCAATCAGCCCCAGCATTTT. Protein product: CATSDTGGSNQPQHF. The chain is built from TRBV24-1 and TRBJ1-5; weak D call: TRBD1 (5 bases). The CDR3 covers 15 residues. The V gene lost 3 bases and the J gene lost 0 bases, with 8 bases spanning the gap. Per germline, CDR1 KGHDR and CDR2 SFDVKD.